This T cell receptor (beta chain) was observed in a study of blood T cell repertoires in COVID-19. Study-level information: COVID-19 samples collected from the United States, Italy and Spain covered acute and convalescent phases. The analysed material was cDNA or gDNA that came from T cells, B-cell-depleted T cells, or PBMCs.

Cohort 3 donors counted as recovered after two negative PCRs, clearance, or resolved symptoms. This clone was counted at least ten times. There are 16 residues in the CDR3. V lost 5 bases, J lost 6 bases, and 11 bases stayed unmatched. Per germline, CDR1 SGHTA and CDR2 FQGNSA. As handled by the study authors: Nucleated cell number was recorded as an estimate derived from reference gene primer amplification. The method was immunoSEQ multiplex PCR; TCRdb's version includes in-frame clones alone and lacks a portion of them. The V and J calls and the clone size are those of that table, but D and trimming were determined from the DNA. Counted here are fewer than 250,000 clones, 84% occurring once; the ten biggest clones make up 6.8%.

The chain links TRBV7-2 to TRBJ2-1; 9 nucleotides agree with TRBD2. This TCR derives from a middle-aged woman who had recovered from COVID-19. The sequencing sample was made of PBMCs or T cells enriched from blood (not recorded which). This CDR3 reads CASSSLAGMVPNEQFF. CDR3 DNA: TGTGCCAGCAGCAGCCTAGCGGGAATGGTTCCCAATGAGCAGTTCTTC.